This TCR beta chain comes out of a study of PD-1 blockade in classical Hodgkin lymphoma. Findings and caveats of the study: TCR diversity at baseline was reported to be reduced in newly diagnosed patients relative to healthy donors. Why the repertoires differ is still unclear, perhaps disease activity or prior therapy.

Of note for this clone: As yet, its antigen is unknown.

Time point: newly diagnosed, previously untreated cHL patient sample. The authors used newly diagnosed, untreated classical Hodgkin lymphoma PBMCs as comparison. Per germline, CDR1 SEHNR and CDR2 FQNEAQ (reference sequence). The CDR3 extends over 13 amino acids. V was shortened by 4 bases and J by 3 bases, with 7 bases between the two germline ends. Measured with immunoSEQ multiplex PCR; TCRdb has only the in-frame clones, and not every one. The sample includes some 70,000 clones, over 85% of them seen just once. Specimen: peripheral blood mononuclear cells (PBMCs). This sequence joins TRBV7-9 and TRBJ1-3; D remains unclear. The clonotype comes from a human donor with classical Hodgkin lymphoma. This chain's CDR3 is CASSYKNGNTIYF. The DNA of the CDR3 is TGTGCCAGCAGCTATAAGAATGGAAACACCATATATTTT.